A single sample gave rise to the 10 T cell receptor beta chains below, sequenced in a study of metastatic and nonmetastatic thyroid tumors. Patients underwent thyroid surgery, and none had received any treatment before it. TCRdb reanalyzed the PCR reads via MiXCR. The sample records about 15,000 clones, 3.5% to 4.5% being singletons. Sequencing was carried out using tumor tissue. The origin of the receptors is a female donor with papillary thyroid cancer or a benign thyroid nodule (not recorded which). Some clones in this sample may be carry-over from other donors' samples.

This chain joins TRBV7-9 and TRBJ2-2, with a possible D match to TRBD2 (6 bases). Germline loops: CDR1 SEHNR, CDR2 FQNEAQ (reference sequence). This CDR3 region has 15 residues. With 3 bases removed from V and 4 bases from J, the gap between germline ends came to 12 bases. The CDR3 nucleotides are TGTGCCAGCAGCTTGGTTAGCGGAGGCACCGGGGAGCTGTTTTTT. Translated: CASSLVSGGTGELFF.

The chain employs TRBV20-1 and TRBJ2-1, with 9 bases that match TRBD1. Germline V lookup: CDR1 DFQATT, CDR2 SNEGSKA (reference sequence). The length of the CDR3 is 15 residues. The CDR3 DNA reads TGCAGCTCCGAAACCGGGACAGGGAACCGTAATGAGCAGTTCTTC. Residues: CSSETGTGNRNEQFF.

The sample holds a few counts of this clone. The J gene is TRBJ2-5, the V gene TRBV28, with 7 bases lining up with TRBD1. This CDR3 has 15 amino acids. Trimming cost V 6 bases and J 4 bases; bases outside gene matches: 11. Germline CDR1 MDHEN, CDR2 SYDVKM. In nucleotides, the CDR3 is TGTGCCAGCAGCCAGCTACAGGGGACGGGAGAGACCCAGTACTTC. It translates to CASSQLQGTGETQYF.

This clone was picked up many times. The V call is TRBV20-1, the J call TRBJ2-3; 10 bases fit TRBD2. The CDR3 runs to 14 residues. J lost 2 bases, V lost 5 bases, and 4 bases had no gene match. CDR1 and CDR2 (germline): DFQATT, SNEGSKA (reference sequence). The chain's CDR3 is CSASAGGPTDTQYF. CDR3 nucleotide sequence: TGCAGTGCTTCAGCGGGAGGGCCCACAGATACGCAGTATTTT.

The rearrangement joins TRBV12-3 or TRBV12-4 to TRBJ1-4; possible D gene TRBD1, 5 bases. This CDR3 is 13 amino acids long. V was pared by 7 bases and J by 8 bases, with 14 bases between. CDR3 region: CASNAPGKEKLFF. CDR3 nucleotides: TGTGCCAGCAACGCACCAGGGAAGGAAAAACTGTTTTTT.

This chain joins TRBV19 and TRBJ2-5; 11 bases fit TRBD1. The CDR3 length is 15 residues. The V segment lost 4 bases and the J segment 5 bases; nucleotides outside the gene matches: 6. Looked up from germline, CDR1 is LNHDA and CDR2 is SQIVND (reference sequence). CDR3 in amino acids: CASSTGTGGRETQYF. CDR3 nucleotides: TGTGCCAGTAGTACCGGGACAGGGGGAAGGGAGACCCAGTACTTC.

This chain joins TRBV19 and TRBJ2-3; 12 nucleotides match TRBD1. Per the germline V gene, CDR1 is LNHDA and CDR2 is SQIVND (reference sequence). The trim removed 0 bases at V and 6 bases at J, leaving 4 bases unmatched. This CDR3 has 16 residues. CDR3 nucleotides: TGTGCCAGTAGTATAGACGGGACAGGGGGCTATGATACGCAGTATTTT. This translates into CASSIDGTGGYDTQYF.

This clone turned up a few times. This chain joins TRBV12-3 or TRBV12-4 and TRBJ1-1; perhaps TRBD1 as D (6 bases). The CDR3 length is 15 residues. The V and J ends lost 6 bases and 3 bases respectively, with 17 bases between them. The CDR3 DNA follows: TGTGCCAGCAGCCAGCGGGAGGGGGATTACACTGAAGCTTTCTTT. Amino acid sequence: CASSQREGDYTEAFF.

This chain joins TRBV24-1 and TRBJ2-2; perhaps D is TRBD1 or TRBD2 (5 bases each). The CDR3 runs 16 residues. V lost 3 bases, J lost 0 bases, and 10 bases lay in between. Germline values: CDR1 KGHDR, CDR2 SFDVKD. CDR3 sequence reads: CATSDRGGANTGELFF. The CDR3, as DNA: TGTGCCACCAGTGATCGGGGCGGAGCGAACACCGGGGAGCTGTTTTTT.

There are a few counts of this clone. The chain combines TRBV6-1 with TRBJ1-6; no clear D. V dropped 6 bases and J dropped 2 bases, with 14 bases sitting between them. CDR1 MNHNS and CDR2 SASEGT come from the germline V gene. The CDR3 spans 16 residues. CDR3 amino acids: CASRRKQSPYNSPLHF. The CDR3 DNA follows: TGTGCCAGCAGAAGGAAGCAGAGCCCCTATAATTCACCCCTCCACTTT.